This T cell receptor (beta chain) is from a study of vaccination and CD4 T cells after COVID-19 (dated 2022 in TCRdb). Describing the broader study: SARS-CoV-2 positivity had been established in the convalescent patients by nasal swab PCR, and mild disease was recorded in about 9 of these patients and severe disease in one. In around 9 COVID-19 convalescent patients and a handful of infection-naive healthy vaccine recipients, researchers compared the spike-specific CD4+ TCR repertoire from before mRNA vaccination with the repertoire from after. Overlapping spike peptide pools from SARS-CoV-2 and from the common cold coronaviruses HCoV-NL63, HCoV-OC43 and HCoV-229E were used as culture stimuli. Post-COVID blood samples from convalescent patients were collected a median of roughly 100 days after diagnosis, with a range of 35 to 161 days. In control cultures, a CEFX viral epitope pool was used as positive control, an HIV-1 Nef peptide pool was used as negative control, or no peptide was added. Post-vaccine blood samples were taken a median of around 70 days after the second vaccine dose, with a range of about 13 to 250 days. Each participant got two doses of either the Pfizer-BioNTech BNT162b2 vaccine (n=8) or the Moderna mRNA-1273 vaccine (n=2). The convalescent cohort comprised six males and four females, including two Hispanic individuals, seven Caucasians, two Asians and one multiracial person.

What this sample's treatment or condition label stands for: approximately 9-day PBMC culture with coronavirus spike peptide pools or control peptides (ViraFEST assay). The ViraFEST assay, used in the study, expanded antigen-specific T cells with peptide pools and then identified the expanded clonotypes through TCR sequencing. The convalescent patients' positive SARS-CoV-2 PCR tests were from March to December 2020, which was before the Alpha, Beta and Delta variants emerged in the United States. Around 2 million PBMCs per well were cultured in IMDM with approximately 5.2% human AB serum and roughly 9.3 IU/ml IL-2, plus 10 ug/ml peptide pools. On days 3 and 7, half of the culture medium was replaced with fresh IL-2-containing medium. After 10 days of culture, CD4+ T cells were isolated by negative selection using the EasySep CD4+ T cell isolation kit. PBMCs were separated from whole blood using Ficoll-Paque Plus gradient centrifugation and then either used fresh or cryopreserved at -140C. Each culture condition was generally run in triplicate wells.

Preparation of the library involved PCR. DNA from cultured CD4+ T cells was subjected to TCR sequencing with the Oncomine TCR Beta short-read assay at the Johns Hopkins FTIC core. The QIAamp micro DNA kit was used to extract genomic DNA from the cultured CD4+ T cells. Oncomine TCR Beta libraries from cultured CD4+ T cells were pooled with unique dual indexes and sequenced on an Illumina iSeq 100. The paper's processing steps were these. Non-productive sequences were removed, and CDR3s not starting with C, not ending with F or W, or shorter than 7 amino acids were discarded. Antigen-specific clonotypes were identified with the MANAFEST web application by comparing peptide-stimulated wells with reference and other culture wells. Positive clones required FDR below 0.05, an odds ratio above 5, and productive frequency above 0.1% in at least two of three replicate wells. Cross-reactive clonotypes were defined as significantly expanded in both SARS-CoV-2 spike wells and at least one common cold coronavirus spike condition. Levenshtein distances (stringdist) and unrooted phylogenetic trees (ape) in R version 3.6.1 were used to assess CDR3 homology. TCRdb redid the processing of the public reads, applying fastp at Q25 and MiXCR, and retained in-frame beta chains. Here each entry gathers all rows of one CDR3 protein and keeps the most common genes and DNA. Clone size and V and J calls follow TCRdb, not the original study. Across this sample there are 20,000 or so distinct CDR3 sequences, with roughly two fifths seen only once. The ten largest make up 8.5% to 10% of the sample.

The study at large found these results: Only a relatively small number of convalescent patients were included in the study, and early timepoints following natural infection were not analyzed. Nearly all vaccine-specific clones in convalescent patients (304 of 307) were mono-reactive for SARS-CoV-2 spike rather than cross-reactive with common cold coronaviruses. An increase in the median number of SARS-CoV-2-reactive clonotypes from approximately 21 after infection to 38 after vaccination was observed, but the change was not found to be significant. In convalescent patients, a median approximately 86% of post-vaccine SARS-CoV-2-reactive clones were detected only after vaccination, and vaccine-specific priming was suggested by this finding.

CDR1 DFQATT and CDR2 SNEGSKA are derived from the germline V gene (reference sequence). Its CDR3 holds 13 amino acids, cysteine through phenylalanine. CDR3 DNA only is kept here, 39 bases in frame from base 1. This clonotype was seen a handful of times. This clone's antigen is unknown. No per-base quality is available; no much larger clone lies one base away. The chain is encoded by TRBV20-1 joined to TRBJ2-5; the D gene is perhaps TRBD1 or TRBD2, as each covers 5 bases. The receptor was derived from a human donor who had recovered from COVID-19. Sequencing was performed on CD4+ T cells from blood, cultured in vitro, taken after SARS-CoV-2 vaccination. The CDR3 amino acid sequence is: CSKRVQGLETQYF. The DNA sequence is TGCAGCAAGAGGGTGCAGGGCTTAGAGACCCAGTACTTC.